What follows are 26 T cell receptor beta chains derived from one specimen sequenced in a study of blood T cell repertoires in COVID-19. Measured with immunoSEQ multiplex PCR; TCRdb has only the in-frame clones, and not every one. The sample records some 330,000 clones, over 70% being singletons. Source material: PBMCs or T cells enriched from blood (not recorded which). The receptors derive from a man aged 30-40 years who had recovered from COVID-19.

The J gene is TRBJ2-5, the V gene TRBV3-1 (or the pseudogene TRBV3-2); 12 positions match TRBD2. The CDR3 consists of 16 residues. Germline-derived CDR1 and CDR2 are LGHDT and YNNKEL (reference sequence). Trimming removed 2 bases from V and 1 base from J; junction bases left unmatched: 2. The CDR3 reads CASSQQLAGGQETQYF. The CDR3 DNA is TGTGCCAGCAGCCAACAACTAGCGGGGGGCCAAGAGACCCAGTACTTC.

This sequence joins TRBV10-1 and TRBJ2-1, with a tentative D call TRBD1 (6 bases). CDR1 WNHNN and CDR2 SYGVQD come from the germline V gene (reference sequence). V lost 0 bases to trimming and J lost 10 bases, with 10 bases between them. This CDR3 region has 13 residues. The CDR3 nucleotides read TGCGCCAGCAGTGAGTCGAATGGGGGCGAGCAGTTCTTC. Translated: CASSESNGGEQFF.

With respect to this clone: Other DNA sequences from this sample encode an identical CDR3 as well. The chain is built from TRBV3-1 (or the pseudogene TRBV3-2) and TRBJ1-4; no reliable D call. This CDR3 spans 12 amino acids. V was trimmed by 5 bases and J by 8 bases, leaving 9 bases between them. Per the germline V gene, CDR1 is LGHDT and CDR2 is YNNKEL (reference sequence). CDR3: CASSGAGEKLFF. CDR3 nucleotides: TGTGCCAGCAGCGGCGCCGGGGAAAAACTGTTTTTT.

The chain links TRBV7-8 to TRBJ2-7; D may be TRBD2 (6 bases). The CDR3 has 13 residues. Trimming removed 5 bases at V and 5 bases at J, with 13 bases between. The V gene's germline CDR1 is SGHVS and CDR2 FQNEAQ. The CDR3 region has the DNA TGTGCCAGCAGCCCGAGATGGGGGGACGAGCAGTACTTC. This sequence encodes CASSPRWGDEQYF.

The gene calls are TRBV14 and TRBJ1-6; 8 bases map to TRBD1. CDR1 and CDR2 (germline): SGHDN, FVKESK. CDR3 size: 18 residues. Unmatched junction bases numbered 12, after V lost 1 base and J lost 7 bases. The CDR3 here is CASSQVRTGLVGNSPLHF. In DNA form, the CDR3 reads TGTGCCAGCAGCCAAGTCCGGACAGGGCTAGTGGGGAATTCACCCCTCCACTTT.

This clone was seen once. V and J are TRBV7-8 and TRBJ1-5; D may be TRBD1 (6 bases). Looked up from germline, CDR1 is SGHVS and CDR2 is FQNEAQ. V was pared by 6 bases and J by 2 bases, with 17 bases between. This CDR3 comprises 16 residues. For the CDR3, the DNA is TGTGCCAGCAGTTTACAGGGCACCAGAGGCAATCAGCCCCAGCATTTT. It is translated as CASSLQGTRGNQPQHF. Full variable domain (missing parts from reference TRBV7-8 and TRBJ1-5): GAGVSQSPRYKVAKRGQDVALRCDPISGHVSLFWYQQALGQGPEFLTYFQNEAQLDKSGLPSDRFFAERPEGSVSTLKIQRTQQEDSAVYLCASSLQGTRGNQPQHFGDGTRLSIL.

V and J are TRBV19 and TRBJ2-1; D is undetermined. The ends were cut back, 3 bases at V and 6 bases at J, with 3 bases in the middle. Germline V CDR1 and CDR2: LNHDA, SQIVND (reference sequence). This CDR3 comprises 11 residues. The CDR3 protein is CASSIGNEQFF. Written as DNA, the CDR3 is TGTGCCAGTAGTATCGGCAATGAGCAGTTCTTC. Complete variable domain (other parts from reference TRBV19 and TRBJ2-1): DGGITQSPKYLFRKEGQNVTLSCEQNLNHDAMYWYRQDPGQGLRLIYYSQIVNDFQKGDIAEGYSVSREKKESFPLTVTSAQKNPTAFYLCASSIGNEQFFGPGTRLTVL.

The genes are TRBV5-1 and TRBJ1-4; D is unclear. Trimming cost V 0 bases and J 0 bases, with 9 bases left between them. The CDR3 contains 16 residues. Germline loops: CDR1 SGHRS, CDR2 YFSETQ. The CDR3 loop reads CASSLAYSTTNEKLFF. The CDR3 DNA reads TGCGCCAGCAGCTTGGCATACAGTACAACTAATGAAAAACTGTTTTTT.

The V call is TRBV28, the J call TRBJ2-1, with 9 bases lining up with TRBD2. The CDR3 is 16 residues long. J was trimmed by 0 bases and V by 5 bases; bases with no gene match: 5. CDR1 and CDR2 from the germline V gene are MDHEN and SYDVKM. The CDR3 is CASSLSGGASYNEQFF. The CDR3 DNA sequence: TGTGCCAGCAGTCTTAGCGGGGGCGCCTCCTACAATGAGCAGTTCTTC.

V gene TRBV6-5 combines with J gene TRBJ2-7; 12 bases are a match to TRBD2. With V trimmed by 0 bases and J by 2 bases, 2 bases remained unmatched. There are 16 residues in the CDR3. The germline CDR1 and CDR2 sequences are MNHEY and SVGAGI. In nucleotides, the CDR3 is TGTGCCAGCAGTTACTCAACTAGCGGGGGGACCTACGAGCAGTACTTC. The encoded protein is CASSYSTSGGTYEQYF.

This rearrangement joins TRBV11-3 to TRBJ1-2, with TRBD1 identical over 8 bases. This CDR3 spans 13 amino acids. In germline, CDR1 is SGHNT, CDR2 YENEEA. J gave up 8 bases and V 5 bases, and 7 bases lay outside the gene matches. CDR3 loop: CASSNDRGEGYTF. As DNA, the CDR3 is TGTGCCAGCAGCAACGACAGGGGTGAGGGCTACACCTTC.

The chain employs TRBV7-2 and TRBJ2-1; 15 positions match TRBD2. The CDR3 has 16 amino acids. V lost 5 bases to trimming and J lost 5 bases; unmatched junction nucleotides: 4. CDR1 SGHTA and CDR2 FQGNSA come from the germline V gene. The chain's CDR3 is CASSRTSGGANNEQFF. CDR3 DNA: TGTGCCAGCAGCCGGACTAGCGGGGGGGCCAACAATGAGCAGTTCTTC.

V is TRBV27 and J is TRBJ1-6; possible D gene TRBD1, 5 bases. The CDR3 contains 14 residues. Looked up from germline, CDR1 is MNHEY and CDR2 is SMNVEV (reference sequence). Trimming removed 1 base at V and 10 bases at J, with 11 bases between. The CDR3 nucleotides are TGTGCCAGCAGTTTATTCAGGGTGGACTCACCCCTCCACTTT. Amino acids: CASSLFRVDSPLHF.

CDR3 coding DNA: TGTGCCAGCAGTTTTGGGACAGCCTACGAGCAGTACTTC. It codes for CASSFGTAYEQYF. This chain joins TRBV27 and TRBJ2-7, with 7 bases that match TRBD1. The CDR3 sequence is 13 residues long. CDR1 and CDR2 from the germline V gene are MNHEY and SMNVEV (reference sequence). J was trimmed by 2 bases and V by 3 bases; bases with no gene match: 1.

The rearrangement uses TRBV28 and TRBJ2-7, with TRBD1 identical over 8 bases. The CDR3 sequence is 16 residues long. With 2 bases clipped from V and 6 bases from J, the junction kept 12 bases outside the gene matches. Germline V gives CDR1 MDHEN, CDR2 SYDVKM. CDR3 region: CASSLRSTGVSGEQYF. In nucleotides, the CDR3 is TGTGCCAGCAGTTTACGGTCGACAGGGGTCTCCGGCGAGCAGTACTTC.

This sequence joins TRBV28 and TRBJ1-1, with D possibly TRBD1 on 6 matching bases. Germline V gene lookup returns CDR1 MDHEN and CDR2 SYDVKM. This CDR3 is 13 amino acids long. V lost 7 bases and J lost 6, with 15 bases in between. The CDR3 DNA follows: TGTGCCAGCAAGGAGACAGGAAAACCTGAAGCTTTCTTT. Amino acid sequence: CASKETGKPEAFF.

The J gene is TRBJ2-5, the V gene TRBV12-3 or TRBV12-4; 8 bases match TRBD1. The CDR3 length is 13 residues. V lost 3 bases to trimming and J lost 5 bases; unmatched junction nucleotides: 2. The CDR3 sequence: CASSFDRGETQYF. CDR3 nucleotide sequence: TGTGCCAGCAGTTTTGACAGGGGTGAGACCCAGTACTTC.

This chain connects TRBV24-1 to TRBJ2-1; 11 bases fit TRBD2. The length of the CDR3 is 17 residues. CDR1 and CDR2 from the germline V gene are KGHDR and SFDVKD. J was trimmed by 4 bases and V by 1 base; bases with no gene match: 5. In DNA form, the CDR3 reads TGTGCCACCAGTGATTTCTTTGGGACTAGCGGTTACAATGAGCAGTTCTTC. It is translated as CATSDFFGTSGYNEQFF.

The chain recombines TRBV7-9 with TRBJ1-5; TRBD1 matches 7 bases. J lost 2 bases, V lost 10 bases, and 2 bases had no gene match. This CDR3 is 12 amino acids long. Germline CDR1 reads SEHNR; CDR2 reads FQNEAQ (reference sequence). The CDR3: CATGQGNQPQHF. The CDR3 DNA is TGTGCCACAGGACAGGGCAATCAGCCCCAGCATTTT.

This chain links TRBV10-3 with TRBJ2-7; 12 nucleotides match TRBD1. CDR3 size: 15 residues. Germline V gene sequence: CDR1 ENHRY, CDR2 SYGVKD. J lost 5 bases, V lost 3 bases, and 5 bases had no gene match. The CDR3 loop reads CAISDRDRGQHEQYF. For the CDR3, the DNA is TGTGCCATCAGTGACCGGGACAGGGGGCAACACGAGCAGTACTTC.

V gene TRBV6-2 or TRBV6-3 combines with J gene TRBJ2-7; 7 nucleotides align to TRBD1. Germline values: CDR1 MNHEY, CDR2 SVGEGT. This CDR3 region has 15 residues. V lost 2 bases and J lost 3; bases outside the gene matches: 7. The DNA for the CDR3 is TGTGCCAGCAGTTACAACACCGGGACAGACTACGAGCAGTACTTC. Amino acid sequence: CASSYNTGTDYEQYF.

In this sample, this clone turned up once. The CDR3 reads CASSAGQLETQYF. In DNA, the CDR3 is TGTGCCAGCTCCGCGGGGCAGCTAGAGACCCAGTACTTC. The chain couples TRBV12-3 or TRBV12-4 to TRBJ2-5; D is perhaps TRBD2 (6 bases). The CDR3 has 13 residues. The germline V and J ends were trimmed by 8 bases and 4 bases, with 14 bases remaining between them.

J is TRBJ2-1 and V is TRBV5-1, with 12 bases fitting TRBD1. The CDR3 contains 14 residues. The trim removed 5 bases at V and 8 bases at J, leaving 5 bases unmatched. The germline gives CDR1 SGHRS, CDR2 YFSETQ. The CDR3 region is CASRSGTGGYEQFF. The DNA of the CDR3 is TGCGCCAGCAGATCCGGGACAGGGGGCTATGAGCAGTTCTTC. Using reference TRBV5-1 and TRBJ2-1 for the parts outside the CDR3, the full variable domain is KAGVTQTPRYLIKTRGQQVTLSCSPISGHRSVSWYQQTPGQGLQFLFEYFSETQRNKGNFPGRFSGRQFSNSRSEMNVSTLELGDSALYLCASRSGTGGYEQFFGPGTRLTVL.

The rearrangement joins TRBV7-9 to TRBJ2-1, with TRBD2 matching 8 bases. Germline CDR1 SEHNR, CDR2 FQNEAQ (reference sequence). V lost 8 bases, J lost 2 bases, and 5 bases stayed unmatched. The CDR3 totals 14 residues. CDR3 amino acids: CASPGGAPYNEQFF. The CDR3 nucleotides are TGTGCCAGCCCGGGGGGGGCCCCCTACAATGAGCAGTTCTTC.

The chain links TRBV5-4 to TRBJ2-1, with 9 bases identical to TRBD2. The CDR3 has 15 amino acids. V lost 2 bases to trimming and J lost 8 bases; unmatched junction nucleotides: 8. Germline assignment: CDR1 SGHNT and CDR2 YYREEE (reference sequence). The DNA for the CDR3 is TGTGCCAGCAGCTTTAGGACTAGCGAACTAGATGAGCAGTTCTTC. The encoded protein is CASSFRTSELDEQFF.

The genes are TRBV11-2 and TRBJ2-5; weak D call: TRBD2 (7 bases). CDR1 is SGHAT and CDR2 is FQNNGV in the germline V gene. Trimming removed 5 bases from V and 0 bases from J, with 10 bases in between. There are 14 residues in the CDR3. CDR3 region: CASSQGGDQETQYF. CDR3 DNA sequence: TGTGCCAGCAGCCAAGGGGGGGACCAAGAGACCCAGTACTTC. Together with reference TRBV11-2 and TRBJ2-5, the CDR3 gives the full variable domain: EAGVAQSPRYKIIEKRQSVAFWCNPISGHATLYWYQQILGQGPKLLIQFQNNGVVDDSQLPKDRFSAERLKGVDSTLKIQPAKLEDSAVYLCASSQGGDQETQYFGPGTRLLVL.